Following are 4 T cell receptor beta chains from one sample sequenced in a study of cytomegalovirus exposure and HLA in healthy donors. It was with 60 Vbeta and 13 Jbeta primers that the PCR ran. Repertoires were generated with immunoSEQ multiplex PCR, while TCRdb's copy carries only in-frame clones and drops some. The data contain 64,000 or so clones, over 75% of them singletons. The source material was PBMCs. These TCRs come from a female donor in good health and CMV-seronegative.

This chain joins TRBV7-9 and TRBJ1-3; the D gene is possibly TRBD1 (5 bases). This CDR3 spans 13 amino acids. CDR1 SEHNR and CDR2 FQNEAQ come from the germline V gene (reference sequence). V dropped 11 bases and J dropped 0 bases, with 11 bases sitting between them. This CDR3 reads CAVGGDSGNTIYF. CDR3 coding DNA: TGTGCCGTCGGGGGGGACTCTGGAAACACCATATATTTT.

The chain couples TRBV28 to TRBJ2-7, with D possibly matching TRBD1 (6 bases). Trimming removed 4 bases at V and 0 bases at J, with 10 bases between. This CDR3 is built from 14 residues. Germline CDR1 is MDHEN and CDR2 is SYDVKM. The CDR3 nucleotides read TGTGCCAGCAGTTCCCCGGACAGCTCCTACGAGCAGTACTTC. Translation gives CASSSPDSSYEQYF.

V usage is TRBV9 and J usage is TRBJ2-3; 8 bases are a match to TRBD1. Trimming cost V 3 bases and J 2 bases; bases outside gene matches: 11. The CDR3 has 17 amino acids. From germline, CDR1 is SGDLS and CDR2 YYNGEE. CDR3 bases: TGTGCCAGCAGCGGATCAGGGGGCCACTCCCTCACAGATACGCAGTATTTT. It is translated as CASSGSGGHSLTDTQYF.

The gene calls are TRBV7-9 and TRBJ1-4; D might be TRBD1 (5 bases). The CDR3 loop spans 14 amino acids. Trimming stripped 6 bases from V and 0 bases from J, with 8 bases between. Germline CDR1 is SEHNR and CDR2 is FQNEAQ (reference sequence). The CDR3 reads CASSATATNEKLFF. The CDR3 DNA is TGTGCCAGCAGTGCGACAGCAACTAATGAAAAACTGTTTTTT.